This is a list of T cell receptor beta chains from one sample in a study of blood T cells in healthy people across ages. TCRdb analysed the 5' RACE reads with MiXCR anew, one entry per CDR3 protein. The sample lists 1.5 million to 2 million distinct CDR3 sequences, less than 50% occurring once. Specimen: blood. These receptors all stem from a woman aged 40 to 50 in good health. The CDR3 runs from the conserved cysteine through the conserved F or W. The order of the fields is J gene, V gene, CDR3 protein.

>TRBJ2-3|TRBV9
CASSENRQDSTDTQYF
>TRBJ1-1|TRBV6-2/TRBV6-3
CASSYRTLNTEAFF
>TRBJ1-4|TRBV7-9
CASSHTPLRNEKLFF
>TRBJ2-5|TRBV21-1
CASSKEKGKETQYF
>TRBJ2-3|TRBV28
CASSLGGALITTDTQYF
>TRBJ2-1|TRBV20-1
CSAQERGSSYNEQFF
>TRBJ2-5|TRBV12-3/TRBV12-4
CASSVSGATETQYF
>TRBJ2-3|TRBV2
CASIRGSTTDTQYF
>TRBJ1-2|TRBV3-1
CASSQVGTGKNYGYTF
>TRBJ2-1|TRBV6-1
CASTGQINEQFF
>TRBJ1-6|TRBV20-1
CIAGGHNSPLHF
>TRBJ2-1|TRBV10-3
CAISERSAGGQNEQFF
>TRBJ1-2|TRBV29-1
CSVEGGDVYGYTF
>TRBJ1-2|TRBV29-1
CSVPSGTGGYGYTF